Each of the 25 T cell receptor beta chains below was sequenced from the same sample in a study of a mutant IDH1 vaccine in newly diagnosed glioma. Time point here: baseline, week 1 (first vaccination visit). Documented treatment: pre-vaccination baseline after standard-of-care therapy. Produced via immunoSEQ multiplex PCR; TCRdb's table is partial and in-frame only. The table records tens of thousands of clones, roughly 80% of them present only once. The input for sequencing was PBMCs, taken from a glioma patient treated with radiotherapy, temozolomide or both. The receptors originated from a middle-aged woman with glioma.

The chain carries TRBV6-5 and TRBJ1-1; D uncertain. From germline, CDR1 is MNHEY and CDR2 SVGAGI. The V gene lost 5 bases and the J gene lost 4 bases, with 14 bases spanning the gap. The CDR3 totals 14 residues. The CDR3 DNA sequence: TGTGCCAGCAGTAGCCCAGGCTACGGCACTGAAGCTTTCTTT. Protein: CASSSPGYGTEAFF.

The chain links TRBV7-2 to TRBJ1-6; D is possibly TRBD1 (5 bases). Germline CDR1 is SGHTA and CDR2 is FQGNSA. V dropped 5 bases and J dropped 0 bases, with 17 bases sitting between them. The CDR3 sequence is 18 residues long. The CDR3 is CASSPGLAGSSYNSPLHF. CDR3 nucleotide sequence: TGTGCCAGCAGCCCCGGATTGGCAGGGAGCTCCTATAATTCACCCCTCCACTTT.

This clone was seen once. The chain employs TRBV19 and TRBJ2-1; no firm D call. CDR3 length equals 15 residues. V was clipped by 9 bases and J by 8 bases, with 23 bases between them. CDR1 is LNHDA and CDR2 is SQIVND in the germline V gene (reference sequence). CDR3 protein: CASRSEDSTLDEQFF. Here the CDR3 DNA reads TGTGCCAGCCGATCGGAAGACTCGACGTTGGATGAGCAGTTCTTC.

V is TRBV29-1 and J is TRBJ2-1; D is undetermined. Trimming cost V 4 bases and J 7 bases, with 5 bases left between them. The CDR3 runs 10 residues. Germline V gene data show CDR1 as SQVTM and CDR2 as ANQGSEA. CDR3 DNA: TGCAGCGTTGTTTTGAATGAGCAGTTCTTC. Protein sequence: CSVVLNEQFF.

The V gene is TRBV2, the J gene TRBJ2-1; D gene unclear. V was shortened by 3 bases and J by 6 bases, with 6 bases between the two germline ends. This CDR3 has 12 amino acids. Germline V gene sequence: CDR1 SNHLY, CDR2 FYNNEI. The CDR3 DNA is TGTGCCAGCAGTGAGAGGTTCAATGAGCAGTTCTTC. It translates to CASSERFNEQFF.

The J gene is TRBJ2-2, the V gene TRBV19; possible D gene TRBD1, 6 bases. This CDR3 comprises 15 residues. V was clipped by 3 bases and J by 2 bases, with 10 bases between them. Germline CDR1 reads LNHDA; CDR2 reads SQIVND (reference sequence). CDR3 nucleotides: TGTGCCAGTAGTATCTGGACAGACAACACCGGGGAGCTGTTTTTT. Residues: CASSIWTDNTGELFF.

This clone was recorded a few times. The genes are TRBV18 and TRBJ2-7, with D hard to call. V lost 2 bases and J 2 bases, leaving 4 bases between the germline ends. Germline CDR1 KGHSH, CDR2 LQKENI. This CDR3 has 12 residues. CDR3 coding DNA: TGTGCCAGCTCACCAGGGGCCTACGAGCAGTACTTC. It yields the protein CASSPGAYEQYF.

This clone was seen a handful of times. The CDR3 bases are TGTGCCAGCAGTGAAGGTGTAAAGGGAAGGTTACACGGGGCCAACGTCCTGACTTTC. Translation: CASSEGVKGRLHGANVLTF. V usage is TRBV6-1 and J usage is TRBJ2-6; D is unresolved. The germline CDR1 and CDR2 sequences are MNHNS and SASEGT. CDR3 length: 19 residues. V was trimmed by 1 base and J by 4 bases, leaving 20 bases between them.

This clone has a single count. This rearrangement joins TRBV9 to TRBJ1-2; 7 nucleotides align to TRBD1. Germline CDR1 reads SGDLS; CDR2 reads YYNGEE. The ends lost 4 bases at V and 2 bases at J; junction bases unmatched: 8. This CDR3 is built from 15 residues. The CDR3: CASSPSGGGNYGYTF. DNA of the CDR3: TGTGCCAGCAGCCCCTCGGGAGGGGGCAACTATGGCTACACCTTC.

The gene calls are TRBV9 and TRBJ1-2; TRBD1 matches at 9 bases. The V and J ends lost 0 bases and 10 bases, in that order; junction bases with no gene match: 4. The V gene's germline CDR1 is SGDLS and CDR2 YYNGEE. CDR3 size: 13 residues. The CDR3 reads CASSVVGTGFYTF. The CDR3 region has the DNA TGTGCCAGCAGCGTAGTGGGGACAGGGTTCTACACCTTC. Based on the CDR3 plus reference TRBV9 and TRBJ1-2, the full variable domain is DSGVTQTPKHLITATGQRVTLRCSPRSGDLSVYWYQQSLDQGLQFLIQYYNGEERAKGNILERFSAQQFPDLHSELNLSSLELGDSALYFCASSVVGTGFYTFGSGTRLTVV.

This clone has only a few counts. CDR3 bases: TGTGCTAGTGGTTTTTGGGGCGGTCAGCCCCAGCATTTT. It translates to CASGFWGGQPQHF. The chain combines TRBV12-5 with TRBJ1-5; a possible D gene is TRBD1 (5 bases). V was shortened by 3 bases and J by 6 bases, with 9 bases between the two germline ends. The CDR3 is 13 residues long. Germline CDR1 and CDR2: LGHNT and FRNRAP.

The CDR3 spells CASSQGGGTDTQYF. The CDR3 DNA sequence: TGCGCCAGCAGCCAAGGTGGGGGCACAGATACGCAGTATTTT. This chain connects TRBV4-3 to TRBJ2-3; D remains ambiguous. Germline CDR1 reads LGHNA; CDR2 reads YSLEER. The length of the CDR3 is 14 residues. V was trimmed by 1 base and J by 1 base, leaving 6 bases between them.

CDR3 coding DNA: TGTGCCAGCAGCCCAAGCGGGGGGCCATACGAGCAGTACTTC. Its protein is CASSPSGGPYEQYF. V usage is TRBV7-2 and J usage is TRBJ2-7, with 9 bases aligning to TRBD2. Germline V gene data show CDR1 as SGHTA and CDR2 as FQGNSA. The CDR3 extends over 14 amino acids. V trimming: 5 bases; J trimming: 4 bases; junction bases outside the gene matches: 6.

The J gene is TRBJ1-2, the V gene TRBV29-1; 8 bases agree with TRBD1. Germline CDR1 reads SQVTM; CDR2 reads ANQGSEA. This CDR3 contains 14 residues. Trimming removed 7 bases from V and 1 base from J; junction bases left unmatched: 8. The CDR3 reads CSDWDRPFNYGYTF. The DNA of the CDR3 is TGCAGCGATTGGGACAGGCCCTTTAACTATGGCTACACCTTC.

The rearrangement links TRBV2 to TRBJ1-2; D perhaps matches TRBD1 (5 bases). Germline-derived CDR1 and CDR2 are SNHLY and FYNNEI. Trimming pared 7 bases from V and 4 bases from J, leaving 10 bases between. There are 12 residues in the CDR3. The CDR3 coding sequence is TGTGCCAGCACCCCGGGGCCCTATGGCTACACCTTC. This sequence encodes CASTPGPYGYTF.

Only a few counts were recorded for this clone. This sequence joins TRBV6-5 and TRBJ1-1; 10 bases match TRBD1. Trimming at V came to 6 bases and at J to 4 bases, leaving 5 bases not matched to a gene. Germline CDR1 reads MNHEY; CDR2 reads SVGAGI. This CDR3 comprises 14 residues. In DNA form, the CDR3 reads TGTGCCAGCAGACCCCGGACAGGGGGCACTGAAGCTTTCTTT. Translated: CASRPRTGGTEAFF.

This clone was observed a single time. The rearrangement uses TRBV2 and TRBJ2-1; the match to TRBD1 covers 11 bases. Trimming removed 8 bases from V and 6 bases from J; junction bases left unmatched: 6. Germline V CDR1 and CDR2: SNHLY, FYNNEI. The CDR3 is made up of 14 amino acids. The CDR3 region has the DNA TGTGCCAGCTGGGGGGGGACAGGGGGCAATGAGCAGTTCTTC. Translation gives CASWGGTGGNEQFF.

This chain links TRBV5-1 with TRBJ1-1; D gene ambiguous. V was trimmed by 1 base and J by 5 bases, leaving 12 bases between them. Germline assignment: CDR1 SGHRS and CDR2 YFSETQ. This CDR3 spans 14 amino acids. The CDR3, as DNA: TGCGCCAGCAGCTTGCTTTTCGGAGAAACTGAAGCTTTCTTT. This translates into CASSLLFGETEAFF.

V gene TRBV6-5 combines with J gene TRBJ1-5; perhaps TRBD1 as D (6 bases). Trimming shortened V by 3 bases and J by 5 bases, and 11 bases separated the two germline ends. This CDR3 region has 14 residues. Germline V gene data show CDR1 as MNHEY and CDR2 as SVGAGI. For the CDR3, the DNA is TGTGCCAGCAGTTATGACAGGTATGATCAGCCCCAGCATTTT. Translation gives CASSYDRYDQPQHF.

The chain links TRBV4-1 to TRBJ1-2; D is unresolved. CDR3 size: 14 residues. V was cut by 0 bases and J by 6 bases, with 11 bases left in between. Germline V lookup: CDR1 MGHRA, CDR2 YSYEKL. The CDR3 reads CASSQERANHGYTF. Here the CDR3 DNA reads TGCGCCAGCAGCCAAGAGAGGGCCAACCATGGCTACACCTTC.

There are a few counts of this clone. The rearrangement uses TRBV19 and TRBJ1-2; TRBD1 matches at 7 bases. The CDR3 spans 10 residues. Germline loops: CDR1 LNHDA, CDR2 SQIVND (reference sequence). The CDR3 loop is CATGNYGYTF. CDR3 sequence (DNA): TGTGCGACAGGGAACTATGGCTACACCTTC. Full variable domain (missing parts from reference TRBV19 and TRBJ1-2): DGGITQSPKYLFRKEGQNVTLSCEQNLNHDAMYWYRQDPGQGLRLIYYSQIVNDFQKGDIAEGYSVSREKKESFPLTVTSAQKNPTAFYLCATGNYGYTFGSGTRLTVV.

The chain has TRBV9 and TRBJ1-2; no firm D call. Germline lookup yields CDR1 SGDLS and CDR2 YYNGEE. The CDR3 has 10 amino acids. Trimming took off 3 bases at V and 8 bases at J, with 5 bases between the two ends. CDR3 loop: CASSGKGYTF. The CDR3 DNA sequence: TGTGCCAGCAGCGGTAAGGGCTACACCTTC.

The chain has TRBV5-1 and TRBJ1-3; D remains ambiguous. The CDR3 totals 16 residues. CDR1 is SGHRS, CDR2 YFSETQ, per germline. V dropped 0 bases and J dropped 0 bases, with 10 bases sitting between them. The CDR3 coding sequence is TGCGCCAGCAGCTTGGGGCTTAGGAGCTCTGGAAACACCATATATTTT. This gives the protein CASSLGLRSSGNTIYF.

This chain connects TRBV5-1 to TRBJ1-1; D ambiguous. From germline, CDR1 is SGHRS and CDR2 YFSETQ. V was trimmed by 1 base and J by 6 bases, leaving 10 bases between them. CDR3 length equals 13 residues. The CDR3 loop reads CASSLMDQSEAFF. The CDR3 nucleotides are TGCGCCAGCAGCTTGATGGACCAGTCTGAAGCTTTCTTT.

The J gene is TRBJ1-2, the V gene TRBV6-6; D ambiguous. The CDR3 consists of 15 residues. V lost 4 bases to trimming and J lost 2 bases, with 14 bases between them. Germline V gene lookup returns CDR1 MNHNY and CDR2 SVGAGI (reference sequence). DNA for the CDR3: TGTGCCAGCAGTTTAGGTGGAGGGTCCAACTATGGCTACACCTTC. Translation gives CASSLGGGSNYGYTF.